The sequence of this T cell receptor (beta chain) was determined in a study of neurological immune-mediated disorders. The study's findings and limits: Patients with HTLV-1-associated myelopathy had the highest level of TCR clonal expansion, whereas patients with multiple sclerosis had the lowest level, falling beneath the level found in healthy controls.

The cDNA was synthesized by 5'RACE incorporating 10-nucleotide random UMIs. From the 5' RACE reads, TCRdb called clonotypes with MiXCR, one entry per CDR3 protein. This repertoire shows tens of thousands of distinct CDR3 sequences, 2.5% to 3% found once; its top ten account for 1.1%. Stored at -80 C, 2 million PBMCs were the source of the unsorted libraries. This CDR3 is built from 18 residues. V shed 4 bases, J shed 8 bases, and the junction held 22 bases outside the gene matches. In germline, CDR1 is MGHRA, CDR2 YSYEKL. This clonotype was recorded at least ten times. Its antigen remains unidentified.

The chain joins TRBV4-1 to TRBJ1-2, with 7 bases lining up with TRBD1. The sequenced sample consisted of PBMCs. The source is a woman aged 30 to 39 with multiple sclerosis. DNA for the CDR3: TGCGCCAGCAGCCTTGGGGGGGGGACGGGACAGATATATCAAGGCTACACCTTC. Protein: CASSLGGGTGQIYQGYTF.